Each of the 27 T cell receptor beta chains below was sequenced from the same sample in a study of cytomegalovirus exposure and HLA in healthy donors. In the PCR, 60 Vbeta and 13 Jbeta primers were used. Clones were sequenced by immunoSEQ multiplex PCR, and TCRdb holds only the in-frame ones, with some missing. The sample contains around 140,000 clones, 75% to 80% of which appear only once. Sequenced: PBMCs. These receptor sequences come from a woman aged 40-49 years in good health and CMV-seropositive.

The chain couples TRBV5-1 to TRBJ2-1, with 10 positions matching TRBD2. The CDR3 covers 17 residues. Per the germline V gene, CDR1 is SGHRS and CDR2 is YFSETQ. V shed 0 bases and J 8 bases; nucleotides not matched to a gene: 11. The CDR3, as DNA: TGCGCCAGCAGCTTGGATCTCCAGCGGGAGGGCCGGTATGAGCAGTTCTTC. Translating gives CASSLDLQREGRYEQFF.

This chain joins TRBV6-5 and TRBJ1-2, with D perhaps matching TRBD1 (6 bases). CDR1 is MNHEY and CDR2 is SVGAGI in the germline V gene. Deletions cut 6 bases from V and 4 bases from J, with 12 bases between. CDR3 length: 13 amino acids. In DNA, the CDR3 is TGTGCCAGCAGCTCCGACAGGACCTATGGCTACACCTTC. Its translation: CASSSDRTYGYTF.

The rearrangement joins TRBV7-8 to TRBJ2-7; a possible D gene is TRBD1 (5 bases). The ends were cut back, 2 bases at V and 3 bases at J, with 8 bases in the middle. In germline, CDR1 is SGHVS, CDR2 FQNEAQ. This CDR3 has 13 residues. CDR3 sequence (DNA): TGTGCCAGCAGCTTATCAGGGAACTACGAGCAGTACTTC. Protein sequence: CASSLSGNYEQYF. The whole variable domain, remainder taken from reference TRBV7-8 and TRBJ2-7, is GAGVSQSPRYKVAKRGQDVALRCDPISGHVSLFWYQQALGQGPEFLTYFQNEAQLDKSGLPSDRFFAERPEGSVSTLKIQRTQQEDSAVYLCASSLSGNYEQYFGPGTRLTVT.

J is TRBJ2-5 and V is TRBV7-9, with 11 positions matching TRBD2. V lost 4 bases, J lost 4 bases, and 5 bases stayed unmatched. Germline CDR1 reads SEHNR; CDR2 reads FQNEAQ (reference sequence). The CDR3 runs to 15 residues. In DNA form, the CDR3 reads TGTGCCAGCAGCTCGACTAGCGGGATAACAGAGACCCAGTACTTC. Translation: CASSSTSGITETQYF.

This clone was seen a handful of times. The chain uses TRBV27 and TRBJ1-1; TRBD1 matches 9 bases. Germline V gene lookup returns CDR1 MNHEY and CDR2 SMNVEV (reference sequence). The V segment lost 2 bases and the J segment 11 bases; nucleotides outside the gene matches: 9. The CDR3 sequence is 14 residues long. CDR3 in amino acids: CASSLARDRAVAFF. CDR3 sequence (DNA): TGTGCCAGCAGTTTAGCTAGGGACAGGGCCGTTGCTTTCTTT.

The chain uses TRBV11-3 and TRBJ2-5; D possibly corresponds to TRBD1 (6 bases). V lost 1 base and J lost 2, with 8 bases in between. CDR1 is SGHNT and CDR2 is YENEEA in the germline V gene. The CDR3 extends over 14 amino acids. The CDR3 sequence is CASSLGGGQETQYF. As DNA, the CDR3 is TGTGCCAGCAGCTTAGGAGGGGGTCAAGAGACCCAGTACTTC.

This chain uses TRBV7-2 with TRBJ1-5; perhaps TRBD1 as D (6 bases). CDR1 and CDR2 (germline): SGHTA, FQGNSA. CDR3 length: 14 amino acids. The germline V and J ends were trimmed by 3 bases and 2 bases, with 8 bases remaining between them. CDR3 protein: CASSFAGGNQPQHF. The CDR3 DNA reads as TGTGCCAGCAGCTTTGCAGGGGGCAATCAGCCCCAGCATTTT. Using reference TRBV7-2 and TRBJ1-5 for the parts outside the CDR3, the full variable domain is GAGVSQSPSNKVTEKGKDVELRCDPISGHTALYWYRQSLGQGLEFLIYFQGNSAPDKSGLPSDRFSAERTGGSVSTLTIQRTQQEDSAVYLCASSFAGGNQPQHFGDGTRLSIL.

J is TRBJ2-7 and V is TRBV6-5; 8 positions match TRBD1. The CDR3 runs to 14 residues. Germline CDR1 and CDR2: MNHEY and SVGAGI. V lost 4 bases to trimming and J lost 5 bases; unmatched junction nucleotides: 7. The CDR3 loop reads CASSSRTGSNEQYF. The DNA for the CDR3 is TGTGCCAGCAGTTCACGGACAGGGAGCAACGAGCAGTACTTC.

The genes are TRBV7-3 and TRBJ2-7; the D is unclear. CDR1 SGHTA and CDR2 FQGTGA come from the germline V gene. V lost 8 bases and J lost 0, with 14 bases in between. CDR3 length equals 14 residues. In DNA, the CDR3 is TGTGCCAGCCTGTGGTCCTGCAGCTCCTACGAGCAGTACTTC. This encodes CASLWSCSSYEQYF.

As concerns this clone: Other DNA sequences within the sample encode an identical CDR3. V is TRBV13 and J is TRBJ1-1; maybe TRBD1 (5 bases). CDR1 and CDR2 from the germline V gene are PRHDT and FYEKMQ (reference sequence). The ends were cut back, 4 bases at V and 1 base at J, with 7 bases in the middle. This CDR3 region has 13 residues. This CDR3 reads CASSWTWNTEAFF. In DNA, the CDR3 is TGTGCCAGCAGCTGGACATGGAACACTGAAGCTTTCTTT.

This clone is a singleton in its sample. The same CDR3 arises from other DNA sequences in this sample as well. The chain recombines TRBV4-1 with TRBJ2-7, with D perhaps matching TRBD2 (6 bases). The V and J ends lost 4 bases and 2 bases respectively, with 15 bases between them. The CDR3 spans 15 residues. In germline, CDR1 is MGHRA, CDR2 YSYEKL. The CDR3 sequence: CASSLPGARPYEQYF. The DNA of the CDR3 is TGCGCCAGCAGCCTACCGGGAGCGCGACCCTACGAGCAGTACTTC.

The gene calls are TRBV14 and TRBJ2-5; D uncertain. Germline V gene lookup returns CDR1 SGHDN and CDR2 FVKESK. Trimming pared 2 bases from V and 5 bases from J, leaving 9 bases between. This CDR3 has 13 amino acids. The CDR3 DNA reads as TGTGCCAGCAGCCAATCTAGTATGGAGACCCAGTACTTC. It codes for CASSQSSMETQYF.

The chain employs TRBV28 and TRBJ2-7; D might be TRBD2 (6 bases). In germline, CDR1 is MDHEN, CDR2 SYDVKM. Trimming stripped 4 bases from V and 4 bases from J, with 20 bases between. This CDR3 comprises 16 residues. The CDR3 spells CASSSLGAGYLYEQYF. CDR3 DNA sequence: TGTGCCAGCAGTTCCCTAGGGGCGGGATATTTATACGAGCAGTACTTC.

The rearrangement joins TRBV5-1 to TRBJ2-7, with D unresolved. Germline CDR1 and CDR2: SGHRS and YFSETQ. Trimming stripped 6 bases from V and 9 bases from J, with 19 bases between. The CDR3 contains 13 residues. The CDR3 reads CASTGSPDLGQYF. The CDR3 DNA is TGCGCCAGCACCGGGTCCCCTGATTTGGGGCAGTACTTC.

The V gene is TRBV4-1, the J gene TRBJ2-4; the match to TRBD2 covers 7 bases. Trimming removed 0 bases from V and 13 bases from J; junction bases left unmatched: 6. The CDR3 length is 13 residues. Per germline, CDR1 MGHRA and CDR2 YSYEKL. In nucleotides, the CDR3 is TGCGCCAGCAGCCAAGATGAAGGGGACTACCAGTACTTC. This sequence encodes CASSQDEGDYQYF.

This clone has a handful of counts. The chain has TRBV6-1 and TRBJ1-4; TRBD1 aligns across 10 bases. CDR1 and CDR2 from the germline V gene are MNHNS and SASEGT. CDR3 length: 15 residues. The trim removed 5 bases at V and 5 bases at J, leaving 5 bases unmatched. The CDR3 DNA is TGTGCCAGCAGTCGGGGACAGGGGAGCAATGAAAAACTGTTTTTT. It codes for CASSRGQGSNEKLFF.

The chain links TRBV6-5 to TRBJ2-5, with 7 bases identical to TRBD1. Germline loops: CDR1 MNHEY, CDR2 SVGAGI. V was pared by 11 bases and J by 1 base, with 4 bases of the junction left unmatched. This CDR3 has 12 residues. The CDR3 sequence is CAARDSQETQYF. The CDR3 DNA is TGTGCCGCCCGGGACAGCCAAGAGACCCAGTACTTC.

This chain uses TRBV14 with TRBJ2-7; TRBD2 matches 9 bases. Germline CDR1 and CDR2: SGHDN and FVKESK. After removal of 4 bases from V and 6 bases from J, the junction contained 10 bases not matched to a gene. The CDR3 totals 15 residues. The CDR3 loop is CASSRGLAEGREQYF. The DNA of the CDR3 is TGTGCCAGCAGCCGGGGACTAGCCGAAGGGCGCGAGCAGTACTTC.

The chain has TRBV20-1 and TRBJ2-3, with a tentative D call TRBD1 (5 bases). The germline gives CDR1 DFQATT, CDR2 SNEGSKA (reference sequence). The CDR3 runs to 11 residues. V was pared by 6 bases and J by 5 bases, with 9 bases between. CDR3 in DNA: TGCAGTGCGGAACAGGTAGATACGCAGTATTTT. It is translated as CSAEQVDTQYF.

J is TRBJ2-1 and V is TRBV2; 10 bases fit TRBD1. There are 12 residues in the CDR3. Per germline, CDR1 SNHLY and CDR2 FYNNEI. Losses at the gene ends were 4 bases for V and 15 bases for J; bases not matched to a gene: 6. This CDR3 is CASSGGTGVLFF. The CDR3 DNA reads TGTGCCAGCAGTGGCGGGACAGGGGTTCTGTTCTTC.

The CDR3 sequence: CASSQGLAGANTGELFF. The CDR3 DNA follows: TGTGCCAGCAGCCAGGGACTAGCGGGAGCGAACACCGGGGAGCTGTTTTTT. The rearrangement links TRBV11-1 to TRBJ2-2; 14 bases map to TRBD2. CDR1 is SGHAT, CDR2 FQDESV, per germline (reference sequence). The CDR3 is 17 amino acids. With V trimmed by 5 bases and J by 0 bases, 2 bases remained unmatched.

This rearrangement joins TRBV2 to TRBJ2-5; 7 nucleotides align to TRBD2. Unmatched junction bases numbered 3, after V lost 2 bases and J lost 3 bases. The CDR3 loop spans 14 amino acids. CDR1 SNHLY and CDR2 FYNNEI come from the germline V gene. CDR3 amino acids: CASSEKGREETQYF. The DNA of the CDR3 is TGTGCCAGCAGTGAAAAGGGGAGGGAAGAGACCCAGTACTTC.

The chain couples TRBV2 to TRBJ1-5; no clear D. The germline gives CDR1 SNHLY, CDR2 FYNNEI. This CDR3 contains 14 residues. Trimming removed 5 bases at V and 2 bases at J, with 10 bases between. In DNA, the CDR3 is TGTGCCAGCAGTCGTAACAGTGGCAATCAGCCCCAGCATTTT. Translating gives CASSRNSGNQPQHF. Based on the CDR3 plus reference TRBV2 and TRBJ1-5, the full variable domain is EPEVTQTPSHQVTQMGQEVILRCVPISNHLYFYWYRQILGQKVEFLVSFYNNEISEKSEIFDDQFSVERPDGSNFTLKIRSTKLEDSAMYFCASSRNSGNQPQHFGDGTRLSIL.

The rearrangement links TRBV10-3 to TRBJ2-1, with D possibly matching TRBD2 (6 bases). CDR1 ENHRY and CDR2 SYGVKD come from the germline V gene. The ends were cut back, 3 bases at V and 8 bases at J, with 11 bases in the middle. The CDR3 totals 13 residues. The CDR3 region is CAISDRREHEQFF. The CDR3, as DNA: TGTGCCATCAGTGATCGGCGGGAACATGAGCAGTTCTTC.

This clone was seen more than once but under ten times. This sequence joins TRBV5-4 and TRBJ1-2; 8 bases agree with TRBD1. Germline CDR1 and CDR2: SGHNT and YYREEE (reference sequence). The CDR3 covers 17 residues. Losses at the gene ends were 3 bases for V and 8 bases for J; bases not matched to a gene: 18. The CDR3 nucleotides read TGTGCCAGCAGCTGGGGGACGGTGGACAGGGTCGCTCGCGGCTACACCTTC. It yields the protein CASSWGTVDRVARGYTF.

The CDR3 protein is CASSPVGVAGFEQYF. DNA of the CDR3: TGCGCCAGCAGCCCTGTAGGGGTAGCGGGCTTCGAGCAGTACTTC. This rearrangement joins TRBV4-1 to TRBJ2-7; 7 bases agree with TRBD2. From germline, CDR1 is MGHRA and CDR2 YSYEKL. J was trimmed by 6 bases and V by 4 bases; bases with no gene match: 12. The CDR3 loop spans 15 amino acids.

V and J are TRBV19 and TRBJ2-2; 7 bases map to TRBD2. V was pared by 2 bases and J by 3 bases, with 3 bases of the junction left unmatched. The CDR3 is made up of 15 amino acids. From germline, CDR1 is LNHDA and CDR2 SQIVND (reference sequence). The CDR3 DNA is TGTGCCAGTAGTATAAGGCTAGCGGACACCGGGGAGCTGTTTTTT. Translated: CASSIRLADTGELFF.